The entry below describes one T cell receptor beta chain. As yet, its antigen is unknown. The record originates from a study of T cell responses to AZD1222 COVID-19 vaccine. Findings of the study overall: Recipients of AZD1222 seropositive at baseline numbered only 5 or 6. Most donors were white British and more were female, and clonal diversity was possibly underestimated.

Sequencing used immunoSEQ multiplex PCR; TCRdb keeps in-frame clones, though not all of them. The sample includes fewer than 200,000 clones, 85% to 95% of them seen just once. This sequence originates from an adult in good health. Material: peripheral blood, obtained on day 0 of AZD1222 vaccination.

The CDR3 bases are TGTGCCAGCAGTGATCCCAGGGGGGGGGCCAATGATGAGCAGTTCTTC. Protein: CASSDPRGGANDEQFF. J is TRBJ2-1 and V is TRBV6-2 or TRBV6-3; D may be TRBD1 or TRBD2 (7 bases each). Germline V gene sequence: CDR1 MNHEY, CDR2 SVGEGT. The V end was cut by 5 bases, the J end by 8 bases, with 22 bases between. The CDR3 runs 16 residues.